Below are 20 T cell receptor beta chains sequenced from a single sample in a study of T-cell memory formation after mild COVID-19. TCRdb fed the 5' RACE reads into MiXCR, producing one record per CDR3 protein. The sample yields approximately 150,000 distinct CDR3 sequences, about 14% seen once. The sequenced sample consisted of PBMCs or a T cell subset sorted from them (not recorded which). The origin of the receptors is an adult woman who had mild COVID-19 (a few samples of this study predate the infection). Cell type and time point are not known.

This clonotype was seen many times. The V and J genes are TRBV5-1 and TRBJ1-5, with D tentatively TRBD1 (5 bases). The CDR3 spans 15 residues. Per the germline V gene, CDR1 is SGHRS and CDR2 is YFSETQ. Trimming took 1 base from V and 4 from J, leaving 12 bases between them. In DNA, the CDR3 is TGCGCCAGCAGCTTGAGAGGGGATGGTAATCAGCCCCAGCATTTT. Translated, it gives CASSLRGDGNQPQHF.

The J gene is TRBJ2-5, the V gene TRBV7-3; TRBD2 is a possible D gene (5 bases). The CDR3 is 14 residues long. Trimming shortened V by 6 bases and J by 1 base, and 12 bases separated the two germline ends. The V gene's germline CDR1 is SGHTA and CDR2 FQGTGA. CDR3 protein: CASSLKGGQETQYF. CDR3 in DNA: TGTGCCAGCAGTCTTAAAGGAGGCCAAGAGACCCAGTACTTC.

This clonotype was recorded many times. This rearrangement joins TRBV24-1 to TRBJ2-1; 8 bases map to TRBD1. J was trimmed by 9 bases and V by 1 base; bases with no gene match: 13. The germline gives CDR1 KGHDR, CDR2 SFDVKD. The CDR3 contains 17 residues. CDR3 amino acids: CATSDFPTDRGVGEQFF. The CDR3 DNA sequence: TGTGCCACCAGTGATTTTCCGACTGACAGGGGAGTGGGTGAGCAGTTCTTC.

This clonotype was recorded many times. The chain couples TRBV12-3 or TRBV12-4 to TRBJ2-5, with 12 bases matching TRBD2. This CDR3 comprises 16 residues. With V trimmed by 0 bases and J by 2 bases, 1 base remained unmatched. This chain's CDR3 is CASSLALAGGQETQYF. DNA for the CDR3: TGTGCCAGCAGTTTAGCGCTAGCGGGAGGGCAAGAGACCCAGTACTTC.

In this sample, this clonotype turned up a few times. This chain joins TRBV19 and TRBJ2-1; TRBD2 aligns across 9 bases. Germline loops: CDR1 LNHDA, CDR2 SQIVND (reference sequence). CDR3 length: 16 amino acids. J lost 2 bases, V lost 2 bases, and 4 bases had no gene match. The CDR3 reads CASSILAGGPYNEQFF. DNA for the CDR3: TGTGCCAGTAGTATATTGGCGGGAGGGCCCTACAATGAGCAGTTCTTC. The full variable domain, in which reference TRBV19 and TRBJ2-1 provide the parts outside the CDR3, is DGGITQSPKYLFRKEGQNVTLSCEQNLNHDAMYWYRQDPGQGLRLIYYSQIVNDFQKGDIAEGYSVSREKKESFPLTVTSAQKNPTAFYLCASSILAGGPYNEQFFGPGTRLTVL.

This clonotype was found a few times. This chain connects TRBV10-3 to TRBJ2-2, with D possibly being TRBD1 or TRBD2 (5 bases each). The CDR3 extends over 12 amino acids. Trimming removed 5 bases from V and 6 bases from J, with 7 bases in between. Looked up from germline, CDR1 is ENHRY and CDR2 is SYGVKD. The CDR3 sequence is CAISRGAGELFF. The CDR3 coding sequence is TGTGCCATCAGTCGGGGCGCCGGGGAGCTGTTTTTT.

This clonotype was observed a handful of times. The chain uses TRBV10-2 and TRBJ2-3; TRBD1 matches at 9 bases. V trimming: 7 bases; J trimming: 4 bases; junction bases outside the gene matches: 6. Per germline, CDR1 WSHSY and CDR2 SAAADI. CDR3 length equals 14 residues. As DNA, the CDR3 is TGCGCCAGCATGGACAGGGGATGGGCAGATACGCAGTATTTT. Translating it yields CASMDRGWADTQYF.

This clonotype was counted a few times. This chain uses TRBV27 with TRBJ1-5, with D possibly matching TRBD1 (6 bases). This CDR3 is 15 amino acids long. Germline V lookup: CDR1 MNHEY, CDR2 SMNVEV (reference sequence). Trimming took off 3 bases at V and 1 base at J, with 10 bases between the two ends. CDR3 DNA: TGTGCCAGCAGTTTTCAGGGGCCCAGCAATCAGCCCCAGCATTTT. This gives the protein CASSFQGPSNQPQHF.

This clonotype was counted ten times or more. The chain has TRBV12-3 or TRBV12-4 and TRBJ2-1, with D unclear. The CDR3 spans 15 residues. V was shortened by 2 bases and J by 2 bases, with 10 bases between the two germline ends. This CDR3 is CASSLSRRTYNEQFF. CDR3 nucleotide sequence: TGTGCCAGCAGTTTATCCAGGAGAACCTACAATGAGCAGTTCTTC.

The rearrangement links TRBV19 to TRBJ1-4; D call uncertain. The germline CDR1 and CDR2 sequences are LNHDA and SQIVND (reference sequence). The V gene lost 3 bases and the J gene lost 4 bases, with 9 bases spanning the gap. This CDR3 is 14 amino acids long. The CDR3 here is CASSMWANNEKLFF. The DNA for the CDR3 is TGTGCCAGTAGTATGTGGGCCAATAATGAAAAACTGTTTTTT.

The chain has TRBV7-3 and TRBJ2-1, with D perhaps TRBD2 (6 bases). CDR1 is SGHTA and CDR2 is FQGTGA in the germline V gene. The CDR3 loop spans 14 amino acids. V was cut by 5 bases and J by 5 bases, with 13 bases left in between. The CDR3 nucleotides are TGTGCCAGCAGCCCGGGACTCGAGAACAATGAGCAGTTCTTC. Encoded protein: CASSPGLENNEQFF.

This chain uses TRBV6-5 with TRBJ1-1; 10 bases fit TRBD1. J gave up 0 bases and V 2 bases, and 0 bases lay outside the gene matches. CDR3 size: 15 residues. Per the germline V gene, CDR1 is MNHEY and CDR2 is SVGAGI. The CDR3 DNA reads as TGTGCCAGCAGTTACGGGACAGGGGTGAACACTGAAGCTTTCTTT. This encodes CASSYGTGVNTEAFF.

In its sample, this clonotype was seen a few times. The chain couples TRBV7-8 to TRBJ2-3; the match to TRBD1 covers 10 bases. This CDR3 contains 16 residues. Losses at the gene ends were 7 bases for V and 3 bases for J; bases not matched to a gene: 10. Germline V lookup: CDR1 SGHVS, CDR2 FQNEAQ. The CDR3 sequence: CASIGIRDRGTDTQYF. CDR3 DNA sequence: TGTGCCAGCATAGGGATCCGGGACAGGGGTACAGATACGCAGTATTTT.

The CDR3: CASSLFRGQAFF. CDR3 nucleotide sequence: TGTGCCAGCAGCTTATTCCGGGGGCAAGCTTTCTTT. J is TRBJ1-1 and V is TRBV7-2; the D gene is possibly TRBD1 (6 bases). The germline V gene has CDR1 SGHTA and CDR2 FQGNSA. The ends were cut back, 2 bases at V and 9 bases at J, with 10 bases in the middle. The CDR3 contains 12 residues. The full variable domain, rest sourced from reference TRBV7-2 and TRBJ1-1, is GAGVSQSPSNKVTEKGKDVELRCDPISGHTALYWYRQSLGQGLEFLIYFQGNSAPDKSGLPSDRFSAERTGGSVSTLTIQRTQQEDSAVYLCASSLFRGQAFFGQGTRLTVV.

The V call is TRBV30, the J call TRBJ2-2, with no clear D. The V gene lost 2 bases and the J gene lost 6 bases, with 13 bases spanning the gap. Germline CDR1 reads GTSNPN; CDR2 reads SVGIG (reference sequence). The CDR3 consists of 14 residues. CDR3 in DNA: TGTGCCTGGAGTCACGGCCAGGTCGCCGGGGAGCTGTTTTTT. The encoded protein is CAWSHGQVAGELFF.

V usage is TRBV12-3 or TRBV12-4 and J usage is TRBJ2-2; 13 nucleotides line up with TRBD2. V lost 7 bases and J lost 3; bases outside the gene matches: 17. There are 20 residues in the CDR3. The CDR3 protein is CASTLGLAGLTQRYTGELFF. As DNA, the CDR3 is TGTGCCAGCACTCTGGGACTAGCGGGACTCACCCAAAGATACACCGGGGAGCTGTTTTTT.

This rearrangement joins TRBV7-6 to TRBJ2-7; TRBD2 might be the D (6 bases). CDR3 length equals 13 residues. Germline V gene data show CDR1 as SGHVS and CDR2 as FNYEAQ. The V end was cut by 4 bases, the J end by 2 bases, with 9 bases between. The CDR3 coding sequence is TGTGCCAGCAGCTCGGCTAGCGCCTACGAGCAGTACTTC. It translates to CASSSASAYEQYF.

This clonotype was recorded a few times. The rearrangement links TRBV12-3 or TRBV12-4 to TRBJ2-3, with a weak D call TRBD1 (6 bases). Trimming pared 2 bases from V and 7 bases from J, leaving 13 bases between. The CDR3 has 14 amino acids. The DNA of the CDR3 is TGTGCCAGCAGTTTAATCGGCGGACAGAATACGCAGTATTTT. Translation gives CASSLIGGQNTQYF.

This clonotype appeared a few times. The V and J genes are TRBV29-1 and TRBJ2-1; TRBD2 matches 7 bases. The germline V gene encodes CDR1 SQVTM and CDR2 ANQGSEA. V was clipped by 0 bases and J by 3 bases; unmatched bases: 8. The CDR3 has 16 residues. The CDR3 here is CSVEEAGGGVYNEQFF. The DNA for the CDR3 is TGCAGCGTTGAAGAGGCGGGCGGGGGAGTCTACAATGAGCAGTTCTTC.

This clonotype occurred a few times. V usage is TRBV29-1 and J usage is TRBJ1-1; TRBD1 agrees at 10 bases. J lost 5 bases, V lost 5 bases, and 11 bases had no gene match. Germline CDR1 SQVTM, CDR2 ANQGSEA. This CDR3 comprises 15 residues. The CDR3 DNA follows: TGCAGCGTTCGTGGTGGGACAGGGGAGGGGACTGAAGCTTTCTTT. Amino acid sequence: CSVRGGTGEGTEAFF.